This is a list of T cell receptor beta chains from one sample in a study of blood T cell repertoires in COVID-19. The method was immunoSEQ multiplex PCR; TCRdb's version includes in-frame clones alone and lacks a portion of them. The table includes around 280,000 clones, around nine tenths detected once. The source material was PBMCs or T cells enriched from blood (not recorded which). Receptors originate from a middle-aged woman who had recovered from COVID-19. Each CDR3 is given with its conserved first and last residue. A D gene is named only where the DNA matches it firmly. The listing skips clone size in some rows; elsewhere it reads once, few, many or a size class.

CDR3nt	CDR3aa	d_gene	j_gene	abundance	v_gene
TGTGCCAGCTCCTCCGGGACTAGCGACGTCAATGAGCAGTTCTTC	CASSSGTSDVNEQFF	TRBD2	TRBJ2-1	.	TRBV2
TGCGCCAGCAGCTTACAGGGCCAAGAGACCCAGTACTTC	CASSLQGQETQYF	.	TRBJ2-5	.	TRBV5-1
TGCGCCAGCAGCCAAGACCCCGCAGGGGGCAGAGGGAGCAATCAGCCCCAGCATTTT	CASSQDPAGGRGSNQPQHF	TRBD1	TRBJ1-5	.	TRBV4-1
TGCGCCAGCAGCCAGGAAATACCGGGACTAGGGATGGCAGATACGCAGTATTTT	CASSQEIPGLGMADTQYF	TRBD2	TRBJ2-3	once	TRBV4-1
TGCGCCAGCAGCGCCGGACAGGGTATCACTGAAGCTTTCTTT	CASSAGQGITEAFF	TRBD1	TRBJ1-1	.	TRBV5-1
TGCGCCAGCAGCTTGAGTGGAGCTAACTATGGCTACACCTTC	CASSLSGANYGYTF	.	TRBJ1-2	.	TRBV5-1
TGTGCCAGCAGCTTCCCGTGGCTGGGGAGCAATTTCTTT	CASSFPWLGSNFF	.	TRBJ1-1	.	TRBV7-2
TGTGCCAGCAGCGTCCTAGTGAACACCGGGGAGCTGTTTTTT	CASSVLVNTGELFF	.	TRBJ2-2	once	TRBV9
TGTGCCCTGGACAGGGGTAATAGCAATCAGCCCCAGCATTTT	CALDRGNSNQPQHF	TRBD1	TRBJ1-5	.	TRBV30
TGCGCCAGCAGCTTGTACGAGAATCAGCCCCAGCATTTT	CASSLYENQPQHF	.	TRBJ1-5	.	TRBV5-1
TGTGCCAGCGCCTTCGGGGGGGCTGGAAACACCATATATTTT	CASAFGGAGNTIYF	.	TRBJ1-3	.	TRBV7-9
TGCGCCAGCAGCTTGGTGATCGACAGGGGAATCTACGAGCAGTACTTC	CASSLVIDRGIYEQYF	TRBD1	TRBJ2-7	.	TRBV5-1
TGTGCCAGTAGTGACACTCCGGGACAGAATCAGCCCCAGCATTTT	CASSDTPGQNQPQHF	TRBD1	TRBJ1-5	.	TRBV19
TGTGCCATCAGTGAGTCAGCGGGGGCGCCTGGCTACACCTTC	CAISESAGAPGYTF	.	TRBJ1-2	.	TRBV10-3
TGTGCCAGCAGTGAGGGACAGGGAGGAAGCAATCAGCCCCAGCATTTT	CASSEGQGGSNQPQHF	TRBD1	TRBJ1-5	.	TRBV6-1
TGTGCCAGCCGGTCGGACAGGGGCTTCTACAATGAGCAGTTCTTC	CASRSDRGFYNEQFF	TRBD1	TRBJ2-1	.	TRBV6-5
TGTGCCAGCTTCTCGTATGGGACAGCCAGACTCCTGAGCTACACCTTC	CASFSYGTARLLSYTF	TRBD1	TRBJ1-2	.	TRBV6-6
TGTGCCAGCAGTGAGGCGTCCGTCTCCTACAATGAGCAGTTCTTC	CASSEASVSYNEQFF	.	TRBJ2-1	.	TRBV9
TGTGCCAGCAGCCGCGGGGACAGGGGGGCCTGGAATGAAAAACTGTTTTTT	CASSRGDRGAWNEKLFF	TRBD1	TRBJ1-4	.	TRBV13
TGTGCTAGTGGCGACCCGGACATCTCTGAAGCTTTCTTT	CASGDPDISEAFF	.	TRBJ1-1	few	TRBV12-5
TGTGCCAGCAGCTTAGGGAAAATTACAGGTCCCAGCTCCTACGAGCAGTACTTC	CASSLGKITGPSSYEQYF	.	TRBJ2-7	.	TRBV11-2
TGCGCCAGCAGCCTTGGGAGTCATGACGAGCAGTACTTC	CASSLGSHDEQYF	.	TRBJ2-7	.	TRBV5-1
TGTGCCAGCAGCCCCCAGGGTTACACTGAAGCTTTCTTT	CASSPQGYTEAFF	.	TRBJ1-1	.	TRBV27
TGTGCCACAAACGTAGGGGGCGTCCCTAAGCTGTTTTTT	CATNVGGVPKLFF	TRBD1	TRBJ1-4	.	TRBV5-8
TGTGCCAGCAGTGAAAACAGGGGGTACACTGAAGCTTTCTTT	CASSENRGYTEAFF	TRBD1	TRBJ1-1	.	TRBV2
TGTGCCAGCAGCCAAGCAGGGCTCAAAGGAACTGAAGCTTTCTTT	CASSQAGLKGTEAFF	.	TRBJ1-1	.	TRBV14
TGCGCCAGCAGCCGCGGGGCCAGTCGTGGCTACACCTTC	CASSRGASRGYTF	.	TRBJ1-2	.	TRBV4-3
TGTGCCAGCGGCCGGGGAAAAGGGAGCTCTGGAAACACCATATATTTT	CASGRGKGSSGNTIYF	.	TRBJ1-3	.	TRBV14
TGTGCCAGCAGGTCCGGGTCCCAGGGAGAAAAACTGTTTTTT	CASRSGSQGEKLFF	.	TRBJ1-4	few	TRBV5-6
TGTGCCAGTAGTACCAATACCCCGGGACAGAAGTCTGAAGCTTTCTTT	CASSTNTPGQKSEAFF	TRBD1	TRBJ1-1	.	TRBV19
TGTGCCAGCAGCTTGGGGCTGGGAAATGAGCAGTTCTTC	CASSLGLGNEQFF	.	TRBJ2-1	.	TRBV7-3
TGTGCTAGTGGTTTGGTTCCGGGACAGGGGGCAAGGGGCGGGGAGCTGTTTTTT	CASGLVPGQGARGGELFF	TRBD1	TRBJ2-2	.	TRBV12-5
TGTGCCAGCGACCGGGGAGGATGGTATGGCTACACCTTC	CASDRGGWYGYTF	.	TRBJ1-2	.	TRBV9
TGTGCCAGCAGCGTAGTACTAGCGGGAGATACGCAGTATTTT	CASSVVLAGDTQYF	TRBD2	TRBJ2-3	.	TRBV9
TGTGCCAGCAGCCCACGGAGAGGGGGAAATCAGTACTTC	CASSPRRGGNQYF	.	TRBJ2-5	.	TRBV6-6
TGTGCCAGCAGTCCTGGACAGGGGGCACTTGAGCAGTTCTTC	CASSPGQGALEQFF	TRBD1	TRBJ2-1	.	TRBV2
TGTGCCAGCAGCACAGGGAATCGGAACACTGAAGCTTTCTTT	CASSTGNRNTEAFF	.	TRBJ1-1	once	TRBV7-2
TGTGCCAGCAGCCCTCAGGGAGGTTCCGACAGCTACACCTTC	CASSPQGGSDSYTF	.	TRBJ1-2	.	TRBV9
TGTGCCTGGAGTGTGGCAGGAAATCCCTCTGGAAACACCATATATTTT	CAWSVAGNPSGNTIYF	.	TRBJ1-3	.	TRBV30
TGTGCCACCCAGGATACCTGGTATGGCTACACCTTC	CATQDTWYGYTF	.	TRBJ1-2	.	TRBV19
TGTGCCACCAGCAGGACCCTAGGACAGGGGGCGCGCTATGGCTACACCTTC	CATSRTLGQGARYGYTF	TRBD1	TRBJ1-2	.	TRBV15
TGTGCCAGTAGAAAACCGGGACAGGGAACTGAAGCTTTCTTT	CASRKPGQGTEAFF	TRBD1	TRBJ1-1	.	TRBV19
TGTGCCAGCAGCTTGGGACAGGGGACTTTGGGTGAAGCTTTCTTT	CASSLGQGTLGEAFF	TRBD1	TRBJ1-1	.	TRBV5-4